The next 17 T cell receptor beta chains were all read from a single sample in a study of T cell responses to AZD1222 COVID-19 vaccine. Sequencing was performed with immunoSEQ multiplex PCR; in TCRdb, only in-frame clones are kept and a portion is missing. Altogether 110,000 or so clones are present, 70% to 90% being singletons, with the ten largest covering around 4%. Source: peripheral blood, taken 28 days after the second AZD1222 dose. These receptors were collected from an adult who received the AZD1222 COVID-19 vaccine.

The chain couples TRBV5-6 to TRBJ1-5; 8 bases line up with TRBD1. V lost 2 bases to trimming and J lost 7 bases; unmatched junction nucleotides: 2. Germline CDR1 is SGHDT and CDR2 is YYEEEE. CDR3 length: 13 amino acids. CDR3 nucleotide sequence: TGTGCCAGCAGCTTTACAGGGGGACAGCCCCAGCATTTT. Protein product: CASSFTGGQPQHF. Full variable domain (missing parts from reference TRBV5-6 and TRBJ1-5): DAGVTQSPTHLIKTRGQQVTLRCSPKSGHDTVSWYQQALGQGPQFIFQYYEEEERQRGNFPDRFSGHQFPNYSSELNVNALLLGDSALYLCASSFTGGQPQHFGDGTRLSIL.

The CDR3 sequence: CASSQEGGGRSPLHF. CDR3 in DNA: TGTGCCAGCAGCCAAGAAGGCGGGGGTCGGTCACCCCTCCACTTT. The V and J genes are TRBV3-1 (or the pseudogene TRBV3-2) and TRBJ1-6; a possible D gene is TRBD1 (5 bases). Per germline, CDR1 LGHDT and CDR2 YNNKEL (reference sequence). V lost 0 bases and J 10 bases, leaving 13 bases between the germline ends. The CDR3 sequence is 15 residues long.

DNA of the CDR3: TGTGCCAGCAGCCGCGAGGGGTCTACTAGCACAGATACGCAGTATTTT. This codes for CASSREGSTSTDTQYF. The genes are TRBV6-6 and TRBJ2-3; the D gene could be TRBD1 or TRBD2 (5 bases each). V was pared by 6 bases and J by 0 bases, with 16 bases between. Germline values: CDR1 MNHNY, CDR2 SVGAGI (reference sequence). There are 16 residues in the CDR3.

This clone was counted once. The CDR3 nucleotides are TGTGCCAGCAGCTCAAATAGGGGGGTCAATGAGCAGTTCTTC. Amino acids: CASSSNRGVNEQFF. This rearrangement joins TRBV7-2 to TRBJ2-1; TRBD1 or TRBD2 may be the D gene (6 bases each). Trimming took off 4 bases at V and 6 bases at J, with 13 bases between the two ends. CDR3 size: 14 residues. CDR1 and CDR2 (germline): SGHTA, FQGNSA. Looking up the rest from reference TRBV7-2 and TRBJ2-1 gives the full variable domain: GAGVSQSPSNKVTEKGKDVELRCDPISGHTALYWYRQSLGQGLEFLIYFQGNSAPDKSGLPSDRFSAERTGGSVSTLTIQRTQQEDSAVYLCASSSNRGVNEQFFGPGTRLTVL.

This sequence joins TRBV7-9 and TRBJ1-4, with D possibly TRBD1 on 6 matching bases. CDR3 length: 15 residues. V shed 1 base and J shed 7 bases, with 13 bases lying between them. Germline CDR1 is SEHNR and CDR2 is FQNEAQ (reference sequence). CDR3 nucleotides: TGTGCCAGCAGCTTAGGTTTCAGGGGCGGTGAAAAACTGTTTTTT. The encoded protein is CASSLGFRGGEKLFF.

The V gene is TRBV6-5, the J gene TRBJ1-5; no definite D call. Per the germline V gene, CDR1 is MNHEY and CDR2 is SVGAGI. V was cut by 7 bases and J by 2 bases, with 6 bases left in between. The CDR3 sequence is 12 residues long. CDR3 sequence (DNA): TGTGCCAGCAAGTCAGGCAATCAGCCCCAGCATTTT. Its translation is CASKSGNQPQHF.

The V call is TRBV12-3 or TRBV12-4, the J call TRBJ1-2; D unresolved. The CDR3 covers 11 residues. Trimming stripped 4 bases from V and 8 bases from J, with 8 bases between. CDR3 DNA sequence: TGTGCCAGCAGTTCGGGCCCCGGCTACACCTTC. It codes for CASSSGPGYTF.

This sequence joins TRBV9 and TRBJ2-7; D is perhaps TRBD1 or TRBD2 (5 bases each). Trimming cost V 0 bases and J 0 bases, with 10 bases left between them. This CDR3 is built from 15 residues. Looked up from germline, CDR1 is SGDLS and CDR2 is YYNGEE. This CDR3 reads CASSVEGTSSYEQYF. CDR3 nucleotides: TGTGCCAGCAGCGTAGAGGGGACGAGCTCCTACGAGCAGTACTTC.

The chain recombines TRBV7-3 with TRBJ2-7, with 12 nucleotides matching TRBD2. CDR1 and CDR2 (germline): SGHTA, FQGTGA. The CDR3 extends over 16 amino acids. V shed 4 bases, J shed 0 bases, and the junction held 4 bases outside the gene matches. CDR3 in DNA: TGTGCCAGCAGCTCGGGACTAGCGGGCCCCTCCTACGAGCAGTACTTC. Its translation: CASSSGLAGPSYEQYF. The variable domain in full, with the rest retrieved from reference TRBV7-3 and TRBJ2-7, is GAGVSQTPSNKVTEKGKYVELRCDPISGHTALYWYRQSLGQGPEFLIYFQGTGAADDSGLPNDRFFAVRPEGSVSTLKIQRTERGDSAVYLCASSSGLAGPSYEQYFGPGTRLTVT.

This clone was observed a single time. The chain couples TRBV5-4 to TRBJ2-1, with 10 bases fitting TRBD2. V shed 4 bases, J shed 4 bases, and the junction held 8 bases outside the gene matches. The CDR3 runs 16 residues. Germline values: CDR1 SGHNT, CDR2 YYREEE (reference sequence). The CDR3, as DNA: TGTGCCAGCAGCCCTATAGCGGGGGGCAATTACAATGAGCAGTTCTTC. It specifies CASSPIAGGNYNEQFF.

This clone has a single count. The chain links TRBV7-2 to TRBJ1-1; D is unresolved. The V gene lost 2 bases and the J gene lost 6 bases, with 16 bases spanning the gap. This CDR3 is built from 15 residues. Germline lookup yields CDR1 SGHTA and CDR2 FQGNSA. For the CDR3, the DNA is TGTGCCAGCAGCTTACTTCCGGGCCAGCTAGCTGAAGCTTTCTTT. Encoded protein: CASSLLPGQLAEAFF.

The V gene is TRBV7-8, the J gene TRBJ1-5; no definite D call. In germline, CDR1 is SGHVS, CDR2 FQNEAQ. CDR3 size: 18 residues. Trimming left V 1 base short and J 2 bases short, with 18 bases between. The CDR3 DNA sequence: TGTGCCAGCAGCTTAGAATTAAGGGAGGCAGGAGGCAATCAGCCCCAGCATTTT. Protein sequence: CASSLELREAGGNQPQHF.

This clone was recorded only once. The chain employs TRBV19 and TRBJ1-1; unclear D gene. Germline loops: CDR1 LNHDA, CDR2 SQIVND (reference sequence). The CDR3 spans 14 residues. V dropped 1 base and J dropped 1 base, with 7 bases sitting between them. For the CDR3, the DNA is TGTGCCAGTAGTATAGCCCCAGGGAACACTGAAGCTTTCTTT. Translated, it gives CASSIAPGNTEAFF. Looking up the rest from reference TRBV19 and TRBJ1-1 gives the full variable domain: DGGITQSPKYLFRKEGQNVTLSCEQNLNHDAMYWYRQDPGQGLRLIYYSQIVNDFQKGDIAEGYSVSREKKESFPLTVTSAQKNPTAFYLCASSIAPGNTEAFFGQGTRLTVV.

CDR3 amino acids: CASSKRYRGRLRMNTEAFF. The CDR3, as DNA: TGTGCCAGCAGCAAAAGGTATCGGGGGCGCCTTCGGATGAACACTGAAGCTTTCTTT. The chain has TRBV21-1 and TRBJ1-1. TRBV21-1 is a documented pseudogene. The CDR3 runs to 19 residues.

This clone was seen only a few times. The chain carries TRBV7-2 and TRBJ1-2, with unresolved D. The V end lost 3 bases, the J end lost 0 bases, and 8 bases lay between the germline ends. From germline, CDR1 is SGHTA and CDR2 FQGNSA. This CDR3 is built from 14 residues. In DNA, the CDR3 is TGTGCCAGCAGCTTTCCGACGGCTAACTATGGCTACACCTTC. As protein: CASSFPTANYGYTF.

The gene calls are TRBV11-2 and TRBJ1-1; 8 bases fit TRBD1. The CDR3 contains 14 residues. J lost 5 bases, V lost 3 bases, and 5 bases had no gene match. CDR1 is SGHAT, CDR2 FQNNGV, per germline. CDR3 in DNA: TGTGCCAGCAGCTTTAGGCAGGGGGCGACTGAAGCTTTCTTT. Amino acid sequence: CASSFRQGATEAFF.

The rearrangement uses TRBV19 and TRBJ2-7; 11 bases agree with TRBD1. This CDR3 is built from 15 residues. Germline CDR1 is LNHDA and CDR2 is SQIVND (reference sequence). The V and J ends lost 7 bases and 4 bases, in that order; junction bases with no gene match: 9. DNA for the CDR3: TGTGCCAGTACCCCCGGGACAGGGGGGTTTTACGAGCAGTACTTC. Translation gives CASTPGTGGFYEQYF.